Following are 4 T cell receptor beta chains from one sample sequenced in a study of control samples from healthy donors and cancer patients. The protocol was immunoSEQ multiplex PCR, while the TCRdb copy is restricted to in-frame clones and leaves out a portion. This sample yields approximately 100,000 clones, of which 86% are seen a single time; approximately 21% belongs to the top ten. Sequencing was performed on blood. Receptors originate from a man aged 25-45 years in good health.

This chain links TRBV6-1 with TRBJ2-1, with TRBD2 matching over 7 bases. CDR1 is MNHNS and CDR2 is SASEGT in the germline V gene. V dropped 6 bases and J dropped 9; count of bases not matched to a gene: 8. This CDR3 region has 13 residues. CDR3 DNA: TGTGCCAGCAGGGGGAGGGTCTATCTTGAGCAGTTCTTC. The encoded protein is CASRGRVYLEQFF.

This chain joins TRBV7-2 and TRBJ2-1; TRBD2 aligns across 8 bases. The CDR3 is 14 amino acids. The ends lost 3 bases at V and 4 bases at J; junction bases unmatched: 2. Germline CDR1 SGHTA, CDR2 FQGNSA. CDR3 amino acids: CASSFRGGYNEQFF. The CDR3 coding sequence is TGTGCCAGCAGCTTCCGGGGGGGATACAATGAGCAGTTCTTC.

The chain has TRBV5-5 and TRBJ2-2, with TRBD1 identical over 11 bases. Trimming took 4 bases from V and 1 from J; bases not matched to a gene: 9. Germline V lookup: CDR1 SGHKS, CDR2 YYEKEE (reference sequence). The CDR3 is made up of 18 amino acids. This CDR3 is CASSAKPGQGVNTGELFF. Here the CDR3 DNA reads TGTGCCAGCAGCGCGAAACCGGGACAGGGGGTGAACACCGGGGAGCTGTTTTTT.

This chain links TRBV4-1 with TRBJ2-3, with D unresolved. The CDR3 extends over 11 amino acids. The V and J ends lost 6 bases and 2 bases respectively, with 3 bases between them. CDR1 and CDR2 (germline): MGHRA, YSYEKL. CDR3 sequence: CASRATDTQYF. Written as DNA, the CDR3 is TGCGCCAGCAGGGCCACAGATACGCAGTATTTT.